This is a list of T cell receptor beta chains from one sample in a study of blood T cell repertoires in COVID-19. Produced via immunoSEQ multiplex PCR; TCRdb's table is partial and in-frame only. The repertoire holds under 250,000 clones, with about nine tenths as singletons. The sequenced sample consisted of peripheral blood. The receptors were gathered from a man in his sixties with acute or convalescent COVID-19. The conserved cysteine and the conserved F or W are not part of the CDR3 here. A D gene is named only where the DNA matches it firmly.

V gene: TRBV28
D gene: TRBD2
CDR3 protein: ASSLGREDSYEQY

V gene: TRBV28
D gene: .
CDR3 protein: ASRNSLEKLF

V gene: TRBV27
D gene: .
CDR3 protein: ASSFMRNTGELF

V gene: TRBV7-2
D gene: TRBD1
CDR3 protein: ASSPRTGAYGYT

V gene: TRBV6-1
D gene: TRBD2
CDR3 protein: ASSEGPGGGETQY

V gene: TRBV19
D gene: TRBD1
CDR3 protein: ASRQGTQARPQH

V gene: TRBV7-2
D gene: TRBD2
CDR3 protein: ASSLVGLIAYEQY

V gene: TRBV2
D gene: TRBD1
CDR3 protein: ASSAGTGGADTQY

V gene: TRBV7-9
D gene: TRBD1
CDR3 protein: ASSQTGQGPNEQF

V gene: TRBV5-1
D gene: .
CDR3 protein: ASSPRNRLNSPLH

V gene: TRBV7-2
D gene: .
CDR3 protein: ASSLVPDKSYEQY

V gene: TRBV18
D gene: .
CDR3 protein: ASAIQETGGYT

V gene: TRBV13
D gene: .
CDR3 protein: ASSFGGILNTEAF

V gene: TRBV3-1/TRBV3-2
D gene: .
CDR3 protein: ASSLQTPSTDTQY

V gene: TRBV7-3
D gene: .
CDR3 protein: ASSPSSQGSEQY

V gene: TRBV6-5
D gene: .
CDR3 protein: ASTGVLETQY

V gene: TRBV18
D gene: TRBD1
CDR3 protein: ASSQLTGRANEKLF

V gene: TRBV7-2
D gene: .
CDR3 protein: ASSLTVEAF

V gene: TRBV24-1
D gene: TRBD1
CDR3 protein: ATSQTGSNQPQH

V gene: TRBV3-1/TRBV3-2
D gene: TRBD2
CDR3 protein: ASSQDRTSGLNNEQF